The 24 T cell receptor beta chains below come from one sample, sequenced in a study of T cell responses to AZD1222 COVID-19 vaccine. Profiling relied on immunoSEQ multiplex PCR, and the TCRdb table lists in-frame clones only, not all of them. The table has roughly 150,000 clones, 70% to 90% seen once. Sample: peripheral blood, taken 28 days after the second AZD1222 dose. These receptors came from an adult who received the AZD1222 COVID-19 vaccine.

The chain couples TRBV28 to TRBJ2-7; either TRBD1 or TRBD2 may supply D (5 bases each). The germline V gene has CDR1 MDHEN and CDR2 SYDVKM. Deletions cut 0 bases from V and 5 bases from J, with 11 bases between. The CDR3 contains 14 residues. The CDR3 DNA follows: TGTGCCAGCAGTTTATGGTCCGGGGCCCACGAGCAGTACTTC. Encoded protein: CASSLWSGAHEQYF.

V and J are TRBV6-2 or TRBV6-3 and TRBJ1-1; D uncertain. Trimming removed 2 bases from V and 3 bases from J, with 7 bases in between. The CDR3 is made up of 13 amino acids. CDR1 and CDR2 from the germline V gene are MNHEY and SVGEGT. The CDR3 loop reads CASSYSGYTEAFF. The DNA for the CDR3 is TGTGCCAGCAGTTACAGCGGGTACACTGAAGCTTTCTTT.

This clone was detected only once. The V gene is TRBV27, the J gene TRBJ2-7, with TRBD1 matching over 9 bases. CDR1 MNHEY and CDR2 SMNVEV come from the germline V gene (reference sequence). This CDR3 contains 15 residues. With V trimmed by 5 bases and J by 6 bases, 11 bases remained unmatched. The CDR3 loop is CASSKPGTGFREQYF. The DNA of the CDR3 is TGTGCCAGCAGTAAACCCGGGACAGGGTTCCGCGAGCAGTACTTC.

This rearrangement joins TRBV28 to TRBJ2-5; tentative D call: TRBD1 (6 bases). Trimming took off 1 base at V and 2 bases at J, with 8 bases between the two ends. This CDR3 has 14 amino acids. In germline, CDR1 is MDHEN, CDR2 SYDVKM. The CDR3 loop is CASSLSGAQETQYF. CDR3 DNA sequence: TGTGCCAGCAGTTTATCAGGGGCGCAAGAGACCCAGTACTTC. Drawing the rest from reference TRBV28 and TRBJ2-5, the complete variable domain is DVKVTQSSRYLVKRTGEKVFLECVQDMDHENMFWYRQDPGLGLRLIYFSYDVKMKEKGDIPEGYSVSREKKERFSLILESASTNQTSMYLCASSLSGAQETQYFGPGTRLLVL.

CDR3 DNA: TGTGCCAGCATGGAGGGAGACAATGAGCAGTTCTTC. This gives the protein CASMEGDNEQFF. The chain couples TRBV28 to TRBJ2-1, with D possibly TRBD2 on 6 matching bases. Germline values: CDR1 MDHEN, CDR2 SYDVKM. The CDR3 sequence is 12 residues long. The V gene lost 7 bases and the J gene lost 5 bases, with 9 bases spanning the gap.

Of note for this clone: One end of the junction varies from germline; a read error may be responsible. This chain links TRBV7-7 with TRBJ2-1; 9 bases map to TRBD2. Germline V gives CDR1 SSHAT, CDR2 FNYEAQ (reference sequence). This CDR3 is built from 15 residues. The CDR3 region has the DNA TGTGCTAGCAGCTTGCGGCGGGAGGGCCCGTATGAGCAGTTCTTC. It encodes CASSLRREGPYEQFF.

The chain joins TRBV5-4 to TRBJ1-1; D may be TRBD1 (5 bases). V was shortened by 4 bases and J by 1 base, with 14 bases between the two germline ends. This CDR3 comprises 15 residues. Germline V CDR1 and CDR2: SGHNT, YYREEE (reference sequence). The CDR3 sequence is CASSLTVHGNTEAFF. CDR3 coding DNA: TGTGCCAGCAGCCTGACAGTTCATGGGAACACTGAAGCTTTCTTT.

This chain links TRBV6-4 with TRBJ1-2, with 9 bases lining up with TRBD1. The V and J ends lost 3 bases and 7 bases, in that order; junction bases with no gene match: 6. The germline V gene has CDR1 MRHNA and CDR2 SNTAGT. The CDR3 has 14 amino acids. CDR3: CASSETGGFGGYTF. In DNA form, the CDR3 reads TGTGCCAGCAGTGAAACAGGGGGCTTTGGTGGCTACACCTTC.

The chain couples TRBV7-6 to TRBJ2-1, with D uncertain. With 2 bases removed from V and 3 bases from J, the gap between germline ends came to 8 bases. The germline gives CDR1 SGHVS, CDR2 FNYEAQ. This CDR3 contains 14 residues. The CDR3 DNA sequence: TGTGCCAGCAGCTTACAGGCCGTCTACAATGAGCAGTTCTTC. Its translation: CASSLQAVYNEQFF.

V gene TRBV19 combines with J gene TRBJ1-4, with D perhaps TRBD1 (5 bases). This CDR3 has 16 residues. V lost 5 bases and J 0 bases, leaving 13 bases between the germline ends. The germline V gene encodes CDR1 LNHDA and CDR2 SQIVND (reference sequence). The CDR3 loop reads CASSDLRGATNEKLFF. The CDR3 region has the DNA TGTGCCAGTAGTGACCTTAGAGGGGCAACTAATGAAAAACTGTTTTTT.

This chain connects TRBV2 to TRBJ2-7, with 9 bases identical to TRBD1. The CDR3 loop spans 13 amino acids. CDR1 is SNHLY and CDR2 is FYNNEI in the germline V gene. After removal of 11 bases from V and 3 bases from J, the junction contained 8 bases not matched to a gene. DNA of the CDR3: TGTGCCGGGGCCGAGACAGGGGGCTACGAGCAGTACTTC. Its translation is CAGAETGGYEQYF.

The CDR3 sequence is CASRRDRAVEGYTF. The CDR3 region has the DNA TGTGCCAGCAGACGGGACAGGGCGGTAGAAGGCTACACCTTC. The J gene is TRBJ1-2, the V gene TRBV5-6; 9 bases map to TRBD1. Germline lookup yields CDR1 SGHDT and CDR2 YYEEEE. CDR3 length: 14 residues. V lost 5 bases, J lost 8 bases, and 10 bases stayed unmatched.

The chain links TRBV6-5 to TRBJ2-7; maybe TRBD2 (5 bases). V lost 5 bases to trimming and J lost 2 bases, with 13 bases between them. The CDR3 sequence is 14 residues long. Germline loops: CDR1 MNHEY, CDR2 SVGAGI. CDR3 sequence (DNA): TGTGCCAGCAGTCATGGACTGTCTCCCTACGAGCAGTACTTC. It yields the protein CASSHGLSPYEQYF.

This clone has a handful of counts. V gene TRBV19 combines with J gene TRBJ2-7; 8 bases agree with TRBD2. The length of the CDR3 is 17 residues. V shed 0 bases, J shed 0 bases, and the junction held 7 bases outside the gene matches. Germline V CDR1 and CDR2: LNHDA, SQIVND (reference sequence). The DNA of the CDR3 is TGTGCCAGTAGTATAGAGGTAACTAGCGGTGTCTCCTACGAGCAGTACTTC. It encodes CASSIEVTSGVSYEQYF. The whole variable domain, remainder taken from reference TRBV19 and TRBJ2-7, is DGGITQSPKYLFRKEGQNVTLSCEQNLNHDAMYWYRQDPGQGLRLIYYSQIVNDFQKGDIAEGYSVSREKKESFPLTVTSAQKNPTAFYLCASSIEVTSGVSYEQYFGPGTRLTVT.

V gene TRBV30 combines with J gene TRBJ1-1; D is unclear. Germline CDR1 and CDR2: GTSNPN and SVGIG (reference sequence). Trimming removed 4 bases at V and 1 base at J, with 10 bases between. This CDR3 comprises 13 residues. The CDR3 DNA is TGTGCCTGGATGGGCCAGTCGAACACTGAAGCTTTCTTT. This gives the protein CAWMGQSNTEAFF.

This clone was seen a few times. The chain joins TRBV29-1 to TRBJ1-2; weak D call: TRBD1 (6 bases). This CDR3 comprises 12 residues. CDR1 and CDR2 from the germline V gene are SQVTM and ANQGSEA. V was cut by 4 bases and J by 5 bases, with 11 bases left in between. CDR3 nucleotide sequence: TGCAGCGTTGGGACAGAGGGGTATGGCTACACCTTC. Protein sequence: CSVGTEGYGYTF.

This clone came up once. The J gene is TRBJ1-1, the V gene TRBV29-1; D call uncertain. The CDR3 has 10 residues. Trimming left V 7 bases short and J 1 base short, with 4 bases between. The germline gives CDR1 SQVTM, CDR2 ANQGSEA. In DNA form, the CDR3 reads TGCAGCGCGACGAACACTGAAGCTTTCTTT. Encoded protein: CSATNTEAFF.

The gene calls are TRBV28 and TRBJ2-7, with no clear D. V shed 11 bases and J shed 3 bases, with 20 bases lying between them. This CDR3 contains 14 residues. Per germline, CDR1 MDHEN and CDR2 SYDVKM. CDR3 region: CASKATWANYEQYF. In DNA form, the CDR3 reads TGTGCCTCCAAGGCCACTTGGGCCAACTACGAGCAGTACTTC.

This rearrangement joins TRBV3-1 (or the pseudogene TRBV3-2) to TRBJ1-1, with 7 bases that match TRBD1. The CDR3 consists of 14 residues. Germline trimming cut 4 bases from V and 4 bases from J; bases unmatched to any gene: 6. Per the germline V gene, CDR1 is LGHDT and CDR2 is YNNKEL (reference sequence). As DNA, the CDR3 is TGTGCCAGCAGCCTATGGGACAGTGGCACTGAAGCTTTCTTT. This encodes CASSLWDSGTEAFF.

The gene calls are TRBV7-2 and TRBJ2-5; D is possibly TRBD1 (6 bases). CDR3 length: 15 amino acids. The ends were cut back, 3 bases at V and 4 bases at J, with 15 bases in the middle. Germline lookup yields CDR1 SGHTA and CDR2 FQGNSA. The CDR3 sequence is CASSFLEGRGETQYF. DNA of the CDR3: TGTGCCAGCAGCTTCCTCGAGGGCAGGGGAGAGACCCAGTACTTC.

The rearrangement uses TRBV3-1 (or the pseudogene TRBV3-2) and TRBJ2-5; no firm D call. The germline V gene encodes CDR1 LGHDT and CDR2 YNNKEL (reference sequence). The CDR3 loop spans 13 amino acids. V lost 10 bases, J lost 0 bases, and 12 bases lay in between. DNA of the CDR3: TGTGCCACCCACGCCAGGTACCAAGAGACCCAGTACTTC. Translated: CATHARYQETQYF.

The CDR3 protein is CASSFGLGTDTQYF. The DNA for the CDR3 is TGTGCCAGCAGCTTTGGCCTTGGCACAGATACGCAGTATTTT. The chain carries TRBV7-9 and TRBJ2-3; D gene uncertain. This CDR3 is 14 amino acids long. With 3 bases removed from V and 1 base from J, the gap between germline ends came to 8 bases. Per germline, CDR1 SEHNR and CDR2 FQNEAQ (reference sequence).

The chain employs TRBV28 and TRBJ2-3; D is perhaps TRBD1 (7 bases). This CDR3 region has 12 residues. V was cut by 6 bases and J by 7 bases, with 11 bases left in between. CDR1 is MDHEN, CDR2 SYDVKM, per germline. CDR3 region: CASSGGGNTQYF. For the CDR3, the DNA is TGTGCCAGCAGCGGAGGGGGCAATACGCAGTATTTT.

The V gene is TRBV7-3, the J gene TRBJ2-5, with 7 bases that match TRBD2. The CDR3 consists of 13 residues. Trimming at V came to 5 bases and at J to 5 bases, leaving 5 bases not matched to a gene. Germline values: CDR1 SGHTA, CDR2 FQGTGA. CDR3 in DNA: TGTGCCAGCAGCCCAGGGAGGGCGGAGACCCAGTACTTC. Its translation: CASSPGRAETQYF.